Each of the 2 T cell receptor beta chains below was sequenced from the same sample in a study of breast tumors, draining lymph nodes, adjacent tissues. TCRdb redid the calling of the multiplex PCR reads with MiXCR, one entry per CDR3 protein. The profile shows approximately 63,000 distinct CDR3 sequences, roughly 57% of them singletons. Sequencing was done on a sample of breast tumor tissue. These receptors were taken from a female donor with breast cancer. Some clones in this sample may be carry-over from other donors' samples.

The chain carries TRBV9 and TRBJ1-5; 10 bases agree with TRBD1. V lost 3 bases to trimming and J lost 7 bases; unmatched junction nucleotides: 7. The germline CDR1 and CDR2 sequences are SGDLS and YYNGEE. This CDR3 spans 15 amino acids. The CDR3 loop reads CASSGQGAYEQPQHF. The CDR3 DNA reads as TGTGCCAGCAGCGGACAGGGGGCTTACGAGCAGCCCCAGCATTTT.

The V gene is TRBV2, the J gene TRBJ2-3; D might be TRBD1 (5 bases). CDR3 length equals 14 residues. CDR1 SNHLY and CDR2 FYNNEI come from the germline V gene. The V gene lost 3 bases and the J gene lost 11 bases, with 18 bases spanning the gap. The CDR3, as DNA: TGTGCCAGCAGTGAGGGGCCCTTACCGGACGAGCAGTATTTT. Amino acid sequence: CASSEGPLPDEQYF.